This TCR beta chain was retrieved from a study of monozygotic twins with inflammatory bowel disease. UMIs incorporating a 6-nucleotide sample barcode were appended by means of template switching. TCRdb reprocessed the 5' RACE reads, keeping one entry per CDR3 protein, no DNA. The table counts roughly 320,000 distinct CDR3 sequences; 5% to 6% lies in the top ten. The V gene's germline CDR1 is SGHTA and CDR2 FQGNSA. The CDR3 is made up of 14 amino acids. The TCR comes from a human donor with ulcerative colitis or Crohn's disease, or a healthy co-twin of an affected twin (not recorded which). The specimen was blood. The chain employs TRBV7-2 and TRBJ2-5; without DNA, the TCRdb call of TRBD1 cannot be checked. CDR3 amino acids: CASSFKGGQETQYF. Looking up the rest from reference TRBV7-2 and TRBJ2-5 gives the full variable domain: GAGVSQSPSNKVTEKGKDVELRCDPISGHTALYWYRQSLGQGLEFLIYFQGNSAPDKSGLPSDRFSAERTGGSVSTLTIQRTQQEDSAVYLCASSFKGGQETQYFGPGTRLLVL.